The 9 T cell receptor beta chains listed next were all sequenced from one sample in a study of blood T cells in healthy people across ages. Primers used in a second PCR of roughly 6 to 12 cycles were a sample-barcoded 5' primer and a J-beta primer mix. A single record per CDR3 protein comes from TCRdb applying MiXCR to the 5' RACE reads. The sample lists more than 500,000 distinct CDR3 sequences; 25% to 30% were seen once. Sample: blood. These receptors originate from an older woman in good health.

In its sample, this clonotype was seen a few times. The chain recombines TRBV7-2 with TRBJ2-2; 9 bases are shared with TRBD2. J was trimmed by 0 bases and V by 2 bases; bases with no gene match: 4. The CDR3 is 17 amino acids. Germline V CDR1 and CDR2: SGHTA, FQGNSA. CDR3 amino acids: CASSLIGGGANTGELFF. The CDR3 nucleotides are TGTGCCAGCAGCTTAATTGGCGGGGGGGCGAACACCGGGGAGCTGTTTTTT.

This clonotype was detected a few times. V usage is TRBV9 and J usage is TRBJ2-5; 10 bases agree with TRBD2. V shed 3 bases, J shed 1 base, and the junction held 6 bases outside the gene matches. This CDR3 is built from 16 residues. Germline values: CDR1 SGDLS, CDR2 YYNGEE. CDR3 region: CASSAGVAGGQETQYF. DNA of the CDR3: TGTGCCAGCAGCGCGGGGGTAGCGGGGGGCCAAGAGACCCAGTACTTC.

This clonotype was seen a handful of times. V gene TRBV4-3 combines with J gene TRBJ2-2; 12 nucleotides align to TRBD2. CDR1 LGHNA and CDR2 YSLEER come from the germline V gene. V lost 4 bases and J lost 5; bases outside the gene matches: 8. CDR3 length: 17 amino acids. CDR3 DNA sequence: TGCGCCAGCAGCCGTGATACTAGCGGGGGGCCGACCGGGGAGCTGTTTTTT. Protein product: CASSRDTSGGPTGELFF.

This chain joins TRBV10-2 and TRBJ1-6; maybe TRBD1 (5 bases). This CDR3 has 14 amino acids. Trimming cost V 8 bases and J 8 bases, with 16 bases left between them. Germline V CDR1 and CDR2: WSHSY, SAAADI. The CDR3 protein is CASFRGVGDSPLHF. In DNA, the CDR3 is TGCGCCAGCTTTCGGGGCGTTGGCGATTCACCCCTCCACTTT.

V usage is TRBV29-1 and J usage is TRBJ1-2, with no clear D. Trimming pared 3 bases from V and 0 bases from J, leaving 8 bases between. This CDR3 spans 13 amino acids. Germline V gene data show CDR1 as SQVTM and CDR2 as ANQGSEA. CDR3 residues: CSVDLEPNYGYTF. CDR3 coding DNA: TGCAGCGTTGATCTAGAGCCTAACTATGGCTACACCTTC.

This clonotype was detected many times. The chain joins TRBV7-9 to TRBJ1-2; unclear D gene. The germline CDR1 and CDR2 sequences are SEHNR and FQNEAQ (reference sequence). This CDR3 spans 13 amino acids. Trimming took 3 bases from V and 1 from J, leaving 6 bases between them. CDR3 residues: CASSLEFNYGYTF. DNA for the CDR3: TGTGCCAGCAGCTTGGAATTTAACTATGGCTACACCTTC.

This chain joins TRBV6-2 or TRBV6-3 and TRBJ1-2; D is unresolved. V dropped 4 bases and J dropped 8 bases, with 8 bases sitting between them. The CDR3 has 11 residues. CDR1 MNHEY and CDR2 SVGEGT come from the germline V gene. The CDR3 nucleotides are TGTGCCAGCAGTTCCGCTTGGGGCTACACCTTC. Translation: CASSSAWGYTF.

Only one count was recorded for this clonotype. At one boundary the junction diverges from the germline segment, which might be a read error. The V gene is TRBV4-2, the J gene TRBJ2-5, with 8 bases fitting TRBD2. Germline-derived CDR1 and CDR2 are LGHNA and YNFKEQ. This CDR3 spans 17 amino acids. The CDR3 region has the DNA TGTGCCAGCAGTCAAGTTTTTCATGAGCGGGAGCGTGAGACCCAGTACTTC. It translates to CASSQVFHERERETQYF.

The table lists this clonotype with a few counts. The genes are TRBV13 and TRBJ1-2; D call uncertain. The germline gives CDR1 PRHDT, CDR2 FYEKMQ (reference sequence). The CDR3 is 14 amino acids. The V end lost 3 bases, the J end lost 0 bases, and 8 bases lay between the germline ends. CDR3 in amino acids: CASSFFTSNYGYTF. The CDR3 nucleotides read TGTGCCAGCAGCTTTTTTACTTCTAACTATGGCTACACCTTC.